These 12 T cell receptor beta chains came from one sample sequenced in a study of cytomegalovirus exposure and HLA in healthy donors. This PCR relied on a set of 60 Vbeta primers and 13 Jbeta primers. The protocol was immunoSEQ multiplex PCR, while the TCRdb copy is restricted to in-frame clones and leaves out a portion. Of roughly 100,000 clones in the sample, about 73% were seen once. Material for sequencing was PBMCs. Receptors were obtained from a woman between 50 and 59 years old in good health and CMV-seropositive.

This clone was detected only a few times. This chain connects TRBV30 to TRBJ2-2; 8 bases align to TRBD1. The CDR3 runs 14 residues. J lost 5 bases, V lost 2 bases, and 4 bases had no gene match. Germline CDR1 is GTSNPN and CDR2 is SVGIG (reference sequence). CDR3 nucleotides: TGTGCCTGGAGTCAAGGACAGGGAACCGGGGAGCTGTTTTTT. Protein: CAWSQGQGTGELFF.

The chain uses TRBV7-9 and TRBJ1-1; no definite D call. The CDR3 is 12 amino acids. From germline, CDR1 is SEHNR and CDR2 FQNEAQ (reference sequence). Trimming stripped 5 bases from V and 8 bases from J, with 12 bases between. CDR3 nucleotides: TGTGCCAGCAGCCGAGGAGGCCGGGAAGCTTTCTTT. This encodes CASSRGGREAFF.

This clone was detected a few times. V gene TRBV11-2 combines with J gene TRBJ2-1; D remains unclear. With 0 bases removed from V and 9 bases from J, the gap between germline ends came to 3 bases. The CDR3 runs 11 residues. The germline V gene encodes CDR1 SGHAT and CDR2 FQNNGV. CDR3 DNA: TGTGCCAGCAGCTTAGACCTTGAGCAGTTCTTC. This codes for CASSLDLEQFF.

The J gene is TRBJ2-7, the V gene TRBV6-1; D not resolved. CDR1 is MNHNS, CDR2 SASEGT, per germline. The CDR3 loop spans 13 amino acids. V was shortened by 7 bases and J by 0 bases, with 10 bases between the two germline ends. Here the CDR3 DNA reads TGTGCCAGCACCAAACAGAGCTCCTACGAGCAGTACTTC. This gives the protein CASTKQSSYEQYF.

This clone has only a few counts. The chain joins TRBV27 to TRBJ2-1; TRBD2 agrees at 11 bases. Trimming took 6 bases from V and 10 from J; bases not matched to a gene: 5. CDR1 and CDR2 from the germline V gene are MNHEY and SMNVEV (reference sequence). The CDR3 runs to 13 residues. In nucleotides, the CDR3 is TGTGCCAGCAGAAAACTAGCGGGAGAAGAGCAGTTCTTC. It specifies CASRKLAGEEQFF.

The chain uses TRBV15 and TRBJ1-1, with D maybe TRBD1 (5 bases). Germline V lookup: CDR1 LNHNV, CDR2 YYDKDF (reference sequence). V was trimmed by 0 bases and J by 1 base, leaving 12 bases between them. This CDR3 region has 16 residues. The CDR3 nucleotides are TGTGCCACCAGCAGAGATAACGACAGACCGAACACTGAAGCTTTCTTT. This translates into CATSRDNDRPNTEAFF.

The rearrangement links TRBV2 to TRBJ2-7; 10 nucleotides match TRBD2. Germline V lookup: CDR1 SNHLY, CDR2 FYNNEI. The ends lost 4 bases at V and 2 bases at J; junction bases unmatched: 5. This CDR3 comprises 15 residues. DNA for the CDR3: TGTGCCAGCAGTGTCCTAGCGGGAGTCGCCTACGAGCAGTACTTC. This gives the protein CASSVLAGVAYEQYF.

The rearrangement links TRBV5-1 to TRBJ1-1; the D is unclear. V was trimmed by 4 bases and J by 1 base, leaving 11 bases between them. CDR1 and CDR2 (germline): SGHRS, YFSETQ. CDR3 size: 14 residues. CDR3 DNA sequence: TGCGCCAGCAGCATCCCGACGGGGAACACTGAAGCTTTCTTT. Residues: CASSIPTGNTEAFF.

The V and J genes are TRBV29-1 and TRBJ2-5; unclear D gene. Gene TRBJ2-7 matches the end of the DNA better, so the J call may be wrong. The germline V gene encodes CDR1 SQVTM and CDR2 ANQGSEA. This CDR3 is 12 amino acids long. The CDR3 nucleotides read TGCAGCGTTTATGTTGGTCGTCACGAGCAGTACTTC. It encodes CSVYVGRHEQYF.

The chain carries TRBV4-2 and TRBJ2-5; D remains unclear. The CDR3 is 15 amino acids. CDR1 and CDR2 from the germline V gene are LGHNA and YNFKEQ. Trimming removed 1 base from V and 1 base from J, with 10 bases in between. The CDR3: CASSQVLASQETQYF. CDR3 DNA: TGTGCCAGCAGCCAAGTCTTGGCTAGCCAAGAGACCCAGTACTTC.

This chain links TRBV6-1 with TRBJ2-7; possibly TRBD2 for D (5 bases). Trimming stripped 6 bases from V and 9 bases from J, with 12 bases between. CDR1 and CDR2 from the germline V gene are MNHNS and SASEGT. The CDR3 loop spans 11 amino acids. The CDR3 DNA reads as TGTGCCAGCAGGCTCGGGGAAGGGCAGTACTTC. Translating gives CASRLGEGQYF.

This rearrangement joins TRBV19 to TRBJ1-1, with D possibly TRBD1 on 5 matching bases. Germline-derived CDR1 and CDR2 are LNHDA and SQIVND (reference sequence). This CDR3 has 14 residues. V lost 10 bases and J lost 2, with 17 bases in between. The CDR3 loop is CATTRQSLNTEAFF. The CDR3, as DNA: TGTGCCACCACGAGACAGTCACTAAACACTGAAGCTTTCTTT. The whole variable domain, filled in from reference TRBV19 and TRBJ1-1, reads DGGITQSPKYLFRKEGQNVTLSCEQNLNHDAMYWYRQDPGQGLRLIYYSQIVNDFQKGDIAEGYSVSREKKESFPLTVTSAQKNPTAFYLCATTRQSLNTEAFFGQGTRLTVV.